The source of this TCR beta chain is a study of early T cells in non-severe SARS-CoV-2 infection. Study in general: Whole-blood bulk RNA, unsorted, was sequenced, and chains were unpaired.

The protocol attached unique molecular identifiers to individual cDNA molecules. TCRdb processed the 5' RACE reads anew with MiXCR; each CDR3 protein has one entry. The sample has 35,000 to 45,000 distinct CDR3 sequences, more than 10% seen once. Study findings and constraints: Private and CD4 specificities were missed by VDJdb matching, which favored anti-spike CD8 responses.

The CDR3 covers 16 residues. The germline V and J ends were trimmed by 2 bases and 5 bases, with 15 bases remaining between them. Per germline, CDR1 SEHNR and CDR2 FQNEAQ (reference sequence). Many counts were recorded for this clonotype. Its antigen is unidentified. This sequence joins TRBV7-9 and TRBJ1-4; a possible D gene is TRBD1 (5 bases). The sequencing input was whole blood. This clonotype was obtained from an adult who was a healthcare worker with PCR-confirmed SARS-CoV-2 infection or an uninfected control (not recorded which). CDR3 loop: CASSLTVRGRNEKLFF. The CDR3 DNA sequence: TGTGCCAGCAGCTTAACAGTTCGGGGGAGGAATGAAAAACTGTTTTTT.